Described below is a single TCR beta chain sequence and its context. The antigen is unknown. This sample stems from a study of cytomegalovirus exposure and HLA in healthy donors. The primer mix had 60 Vbeta and 13 Jbeta primers. Data came from immunoSEQ multiplex PCR; TCRdb stores just in-frame clones and leaves some out. The table includes fewer than 150,000 clones, 80% detected once. In germline, CDR1 is SGHVS, CDR2 FNYEAQ. The CDR3 totals 15 residues. V shed 8 bases, J shed 1 base, and the junction held 10 bases outside the gene matches. The study, taken as a whole, reports: Analyses of presence and absence presupposed an approximately uniform sequencing depth across donors. HLA alleles showed associations with fewer than 20,000 TCR beta sequences in a later analysis, at a 0.05 false discovery rate.

Despite likely unrecorded immune exposures, the donors were nominally healthy at the time of sampling. Source material: PBMCs. The receptor was derived from a man aged 30 to 39 in good health and CMV-seronegative. J is TRBJ1-1 and V is TRBV7-6; 7 bases agree with TRBD1. Here the CDR3 reads CASRRTQGGNTEAFF. In DNA form, the CDR3 reads TGTGCCAGCCGCCGAACCCAGGGGGGGAACACTGAAGCTTTCTTT.